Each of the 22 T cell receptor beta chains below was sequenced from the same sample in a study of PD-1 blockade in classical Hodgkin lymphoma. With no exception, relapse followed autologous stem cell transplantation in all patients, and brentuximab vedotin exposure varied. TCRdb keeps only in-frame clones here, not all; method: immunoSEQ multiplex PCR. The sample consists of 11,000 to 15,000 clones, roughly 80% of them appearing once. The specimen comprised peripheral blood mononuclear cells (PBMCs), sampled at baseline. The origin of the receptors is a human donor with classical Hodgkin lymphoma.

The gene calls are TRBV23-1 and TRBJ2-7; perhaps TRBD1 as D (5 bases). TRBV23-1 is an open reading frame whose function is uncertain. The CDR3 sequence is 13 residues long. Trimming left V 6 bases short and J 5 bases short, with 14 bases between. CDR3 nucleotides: TGCGCCAGCAGCTTTGGGGCGCTGGACGAGCAGTACTTC. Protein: CASSFGALDEQYF.

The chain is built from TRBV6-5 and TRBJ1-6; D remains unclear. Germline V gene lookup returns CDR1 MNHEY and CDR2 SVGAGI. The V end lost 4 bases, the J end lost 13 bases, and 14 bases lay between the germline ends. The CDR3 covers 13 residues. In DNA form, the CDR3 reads TGTGCCAGCAGTTGGACGGATCGCTTGCCCCTCCACTTT. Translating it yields CASSWTDRLPLHF.

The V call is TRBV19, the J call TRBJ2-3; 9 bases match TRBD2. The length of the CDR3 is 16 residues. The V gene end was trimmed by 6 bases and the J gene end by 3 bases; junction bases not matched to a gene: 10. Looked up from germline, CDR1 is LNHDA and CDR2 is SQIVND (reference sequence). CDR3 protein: CASSIPTSGQTDTQYF. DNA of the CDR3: TGTGCCAGTAGCATTCCGACTAGCGGACAGACAGATACGCAGTATTTT.

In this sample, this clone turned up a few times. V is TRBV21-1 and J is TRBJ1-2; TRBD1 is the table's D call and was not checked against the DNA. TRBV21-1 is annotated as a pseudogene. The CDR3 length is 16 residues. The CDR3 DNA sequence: TGTGCCAGCAGCAAAGTCAGGCCAGGGGGAAACTATGGCTACACCTTC. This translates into CASSKVRPGGNYGYTF.

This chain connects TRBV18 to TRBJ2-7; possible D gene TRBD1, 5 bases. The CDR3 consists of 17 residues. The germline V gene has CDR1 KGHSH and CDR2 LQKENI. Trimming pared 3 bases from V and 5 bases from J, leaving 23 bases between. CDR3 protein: CASSPTTVAGNQDEQYF. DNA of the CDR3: TGTGCCAGCTCACCGACGACAGTCGCAGGAAATCAGGACGAGCAGTACTTC.

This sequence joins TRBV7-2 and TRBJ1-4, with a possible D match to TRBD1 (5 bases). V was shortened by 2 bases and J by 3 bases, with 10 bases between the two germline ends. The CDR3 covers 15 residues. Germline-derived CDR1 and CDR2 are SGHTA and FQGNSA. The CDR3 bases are TGTGCCAGCAGCTTATTCAAGGGGTCTAATGAAAAACTGTTTTTT. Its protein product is CASSLFKGSNEKLFF.

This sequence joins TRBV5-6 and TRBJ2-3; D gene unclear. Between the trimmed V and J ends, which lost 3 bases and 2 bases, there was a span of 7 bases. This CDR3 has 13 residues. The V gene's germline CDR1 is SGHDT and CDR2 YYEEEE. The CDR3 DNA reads TGTGCCAGCAGCTCAACCAACACAGATACGCAGTATTTT. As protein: CASSSTNTDTQYF.

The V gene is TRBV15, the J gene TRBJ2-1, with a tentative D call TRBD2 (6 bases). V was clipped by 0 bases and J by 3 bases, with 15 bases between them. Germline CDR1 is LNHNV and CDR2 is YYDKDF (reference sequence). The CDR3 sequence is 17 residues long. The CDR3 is CATSRDRRGADYNEQFF. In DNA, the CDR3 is TGTGCCACCAGCAGAGATCGTCGCGGGGCGGACTACAATGAGCAGTTCTTC. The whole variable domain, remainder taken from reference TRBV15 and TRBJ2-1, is DAMVIQNPRYQVTQFGKPVTLSCSQTLNHNVMYWYQQKSSQAPKLLFHYYDKDFNNEADTPDNFQSRRPNTSFCFLDIRSPGLGDTAMYLCATSRDRRGADYNEQFFGPGTRLTVL.

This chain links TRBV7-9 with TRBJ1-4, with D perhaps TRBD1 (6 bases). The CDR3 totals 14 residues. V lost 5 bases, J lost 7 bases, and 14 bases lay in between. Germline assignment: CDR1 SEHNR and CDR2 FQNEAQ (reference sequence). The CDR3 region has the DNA TGTGCCAGCAGCCTACAGACAGGAGGTGAAAAACTGTTTTTT. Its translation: CASSLQTGGEKLFF.

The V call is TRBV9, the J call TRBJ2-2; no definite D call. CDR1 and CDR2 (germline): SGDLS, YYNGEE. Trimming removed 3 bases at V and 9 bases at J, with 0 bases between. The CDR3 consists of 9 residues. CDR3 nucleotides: TGTGCCAGCAGCGGGGAGCTGTTTTTT. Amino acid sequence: CASSGELFF.

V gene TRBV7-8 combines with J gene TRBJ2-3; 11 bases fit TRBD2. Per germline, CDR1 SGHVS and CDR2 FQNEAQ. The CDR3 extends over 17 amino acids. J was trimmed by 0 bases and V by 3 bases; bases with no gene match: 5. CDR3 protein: CASSFLAGGPSTDTQYF. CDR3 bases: TGTGCCAGCAGCTTCCTAGCGGGGGGTCCCAGCACAGATACGCAGTATTTT.

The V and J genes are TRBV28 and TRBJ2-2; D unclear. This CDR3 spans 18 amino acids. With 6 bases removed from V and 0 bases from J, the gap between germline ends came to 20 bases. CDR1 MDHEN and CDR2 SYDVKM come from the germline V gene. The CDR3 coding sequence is TGTGCCAGCAGCTCCCTTTTTAGGACGGGCCCGAACACCGGGGAGCTGTTTTTT. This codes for CASSSLFRTGPNTGELFF. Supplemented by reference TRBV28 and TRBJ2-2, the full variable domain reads DVKVTQSSRYLVKRTGEKVFLECVQDMDHENMFWYRQDPGLGLRLIYFSYDVKMKEKGDIPEGYSVSREKKERFSLILESASTNQTSMYLCASSSLFRTGPNTGELFFGEGSRLTVL.

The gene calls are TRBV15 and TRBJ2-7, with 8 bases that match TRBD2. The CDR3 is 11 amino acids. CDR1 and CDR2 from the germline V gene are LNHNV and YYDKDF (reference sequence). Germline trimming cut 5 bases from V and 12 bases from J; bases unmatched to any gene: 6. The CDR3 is CATSGLAGLYF. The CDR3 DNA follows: TGTGCCACCAGCGGTCTAGCGGGTTTGTACTTC.

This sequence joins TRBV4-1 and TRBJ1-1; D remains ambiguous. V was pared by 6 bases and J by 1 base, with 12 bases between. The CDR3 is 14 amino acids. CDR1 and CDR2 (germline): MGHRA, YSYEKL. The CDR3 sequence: CASRQTGRNTEAFF. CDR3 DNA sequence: TGCGCCAGCAGACAAACGGGCCGGAACACTGAAGCTTTCTTT.

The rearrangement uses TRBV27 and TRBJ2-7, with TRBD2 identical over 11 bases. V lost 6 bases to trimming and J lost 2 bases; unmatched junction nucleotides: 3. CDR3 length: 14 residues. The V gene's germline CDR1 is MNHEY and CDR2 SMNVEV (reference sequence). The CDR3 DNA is TGTGCCAGCAGCCTAGCGGGGGGCGCCTACGAGCAGTACTTC. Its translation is CASSLAGGAYEQYF.

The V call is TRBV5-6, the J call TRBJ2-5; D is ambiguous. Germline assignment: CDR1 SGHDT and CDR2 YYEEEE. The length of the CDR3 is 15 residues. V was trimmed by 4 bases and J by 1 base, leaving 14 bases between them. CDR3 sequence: CASSHHLRRQETQYF. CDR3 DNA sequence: TGTGCCAGCAGCCACCACCTGAGACGCCAAGAGACCCAGTACTTC.

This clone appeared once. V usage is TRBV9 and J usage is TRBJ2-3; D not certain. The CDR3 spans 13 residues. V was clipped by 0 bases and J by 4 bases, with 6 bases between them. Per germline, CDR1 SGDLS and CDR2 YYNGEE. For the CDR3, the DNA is TGTGCCAGCAGCGTAGGGGGTGCAGATACGCAGTATTTT. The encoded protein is CASSVGGADTQYF. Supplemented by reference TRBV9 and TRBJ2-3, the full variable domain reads DSGVTQTPKHLITATGQRVTLRCSPRSGDLSVYWYQQSLDQGLQFLIQYYNGEERAKGNILERFSAQQFPDLHSELNLSSLELGDSALYFCASSVGGADTQYFGPGTRLTVL.

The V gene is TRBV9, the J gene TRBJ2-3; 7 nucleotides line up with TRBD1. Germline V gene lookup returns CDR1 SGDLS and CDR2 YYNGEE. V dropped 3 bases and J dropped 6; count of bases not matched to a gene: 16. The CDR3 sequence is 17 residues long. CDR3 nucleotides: TGTGCCAGCAGCGCCAACAAAAGGGACAGATCAGGGGATACGCAGTATTTT. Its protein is CASSANKRDRSGDTQYF.

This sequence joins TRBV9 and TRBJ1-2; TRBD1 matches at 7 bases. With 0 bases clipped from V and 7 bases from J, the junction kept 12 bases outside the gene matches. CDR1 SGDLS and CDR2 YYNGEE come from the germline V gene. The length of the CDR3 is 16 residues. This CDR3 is CASSVATVGGESGYTF. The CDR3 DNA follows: TGTGCCAGCAGCGTAGCTACGGTAGGGGGCGAGAGTGGCTACACCTTC.

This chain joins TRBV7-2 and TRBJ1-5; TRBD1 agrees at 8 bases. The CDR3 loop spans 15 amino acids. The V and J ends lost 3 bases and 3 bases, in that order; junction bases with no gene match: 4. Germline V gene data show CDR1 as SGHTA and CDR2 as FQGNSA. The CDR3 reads CASSLRTGYNQPQHF. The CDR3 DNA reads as TGTGCCAGCAGCTTGAGGACAGGGTACAATCAGCCCCAGCATTTT.

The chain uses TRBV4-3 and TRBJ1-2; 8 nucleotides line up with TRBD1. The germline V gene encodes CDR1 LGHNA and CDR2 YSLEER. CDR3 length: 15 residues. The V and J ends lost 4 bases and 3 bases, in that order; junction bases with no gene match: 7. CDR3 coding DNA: TGCGCCAGCAGCCCGGAGACAGGGGAGGACTATGGCTACACCTTC. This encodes CASSPETGEDYGYTF.

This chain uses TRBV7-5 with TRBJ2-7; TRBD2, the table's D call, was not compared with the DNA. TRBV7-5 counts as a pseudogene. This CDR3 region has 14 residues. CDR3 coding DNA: TGTGTCAGAAGCTTAATTTGGGGGGGATCCGAGCAGTACTTC. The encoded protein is CVRSLIWGGSEQYF.